This T cell receptor beta chain was captured in a study of blood T cell repertoires in COVID-19 (dated by TCRdb to 2018 to 2021). Background for the entire study: Samples covering the acute and convalescent phases of COVID-19 were provided by collaborators in the United States, Italy and Spain. The prospective study material was composed of cDNA or gDNA derived from T cells, B-cell-depleted T cells, or PBMCs. Subjects who had been exposed to COVID-19, were actively infected with it, or had recovered from it provided the deeply sampled blood TCRbeta repertoires that made up the dataset. Where HLA class I and class II types were available, the types were taken from metadata supplied by the sample provider, not from assay-based typing. The sample metadata nearly always contained a de-identified subject ID, COVID-19 status, age in years and sex. Samples were obtained from the ongoing ImmuneRACE study (first 160 participants) and from some 1,300 subjects provided by 6 global collaborators. The repertoires were released in a freely available public database meant as a resource for research on the immune response to SARS-CoV-2.

General study outcomes and caveats: The amount of clinical and demographic metadata varied by source and participant and was provided uncurated.

The immunoSEQ Assay, a bias-controlled multiplex PCR, was used to amplify TCRbeta CDR3 regions from genomic DNA. The authors' analysis ran thus. The number of nucleated cells in each sample was estimated by amplification of reference gene primers within the assay. Sequence reads were collapsed and filtered to measure the absolute abundance of every unique TCRbeta CDR3 rearrangement. Productive Simpson clonality was computed per sample as the square root of Simpson's diversity index over productive rearrangements. TCRdb took this table from immuneACCESS and kept in-frame rearrangements with V and J called. Such tables lack part of the clones; where checked against another copy, unresolved V genes explain under half of the gap, and the rest is unexplained. D and trimming were read from the DNA, whereas the V and J calls and clone size are those reported in that table. For this sample the table gives about 270,000 clones, of which around 87% were detected only once. The ten most abundant clones make up 2.3% of the sample.

V loses 4 bases at its end and J loses 0 bases; junction bases beyond the gene matches: 9. Measured from the cysteine to the phenylalanine, the CDR3 is 17 residues long. The retained sequence is limited to the CDR3, 51 bases, with the frame set at the first base. The germline V gene provides CDR1 SGHTA and CDR2 FQGNSA. Each collaborating institution followed its own protocols to collect whole blood in K2EDTA tubes. For TCRbeta analysis, collaborator samples were shipped as frozen whole blood, as isolated PBMCs, or as DNA extracted from either sample type. Points on this clone: No antigen is known for it. No base qualities exist here, and no much larger clone lies one base off it.

The clonotype was recovered from a woman between 45 and 60 years old with acute or convalescent COVID-19. The V and J segments used are TRBV7-2 and TRBJ1-5; the central 7 bases match TRBD1. Sequences were obtained from peripheral blood. The CDR3 protein: CASSSATGTDSNQPQHF. The DNA sequence follows: TGTGCCAGCAGCTCCGCCACCGGGACAGATAGCAATCAGCCCCAGCATTTT.